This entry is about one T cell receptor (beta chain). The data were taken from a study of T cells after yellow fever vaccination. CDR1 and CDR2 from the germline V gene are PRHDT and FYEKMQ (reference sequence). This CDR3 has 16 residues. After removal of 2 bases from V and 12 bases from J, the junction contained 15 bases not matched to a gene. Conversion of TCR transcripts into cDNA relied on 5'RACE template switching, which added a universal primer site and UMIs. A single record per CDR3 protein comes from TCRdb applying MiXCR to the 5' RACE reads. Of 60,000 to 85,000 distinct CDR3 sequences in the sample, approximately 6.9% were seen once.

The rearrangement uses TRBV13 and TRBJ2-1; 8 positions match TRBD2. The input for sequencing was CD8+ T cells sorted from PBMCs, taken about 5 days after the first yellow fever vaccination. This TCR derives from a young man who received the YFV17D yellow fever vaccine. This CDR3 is CASSLRIGGPRGGQFF. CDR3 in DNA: TGTGCCAGCAGCTTAAGGATTGGCGGCCCCCGGGGGGGGCAGTTCTTC.